This entry is about one T cell receptor beta chain. This sample is part of a study of control samples from healthy donors and cancer patients. Only in-frame clones appear in the TCRdb table, and some are missing; sequencing was by immunoSEQ multiplex PCR. The sample lists 120,000 or so clones; around 86% were seen once. This CDR3 spans 11 amino acids. Trimming removed 2 bases at V and 6 bases at J, with 4 bases between. The specimen was blood. The sequence came from a man aged 35-49 years in good health. The rearrangement uses TRBV12-3 or TRBV12-4 and TRBJ1-1; D is uncertain. The CDR3 loop reads CASSLRSEAFF. In DNA form, the CDR3 reads TGTGCCAGCAGTTTAAGGTCTGAAGCTTTCTTT.